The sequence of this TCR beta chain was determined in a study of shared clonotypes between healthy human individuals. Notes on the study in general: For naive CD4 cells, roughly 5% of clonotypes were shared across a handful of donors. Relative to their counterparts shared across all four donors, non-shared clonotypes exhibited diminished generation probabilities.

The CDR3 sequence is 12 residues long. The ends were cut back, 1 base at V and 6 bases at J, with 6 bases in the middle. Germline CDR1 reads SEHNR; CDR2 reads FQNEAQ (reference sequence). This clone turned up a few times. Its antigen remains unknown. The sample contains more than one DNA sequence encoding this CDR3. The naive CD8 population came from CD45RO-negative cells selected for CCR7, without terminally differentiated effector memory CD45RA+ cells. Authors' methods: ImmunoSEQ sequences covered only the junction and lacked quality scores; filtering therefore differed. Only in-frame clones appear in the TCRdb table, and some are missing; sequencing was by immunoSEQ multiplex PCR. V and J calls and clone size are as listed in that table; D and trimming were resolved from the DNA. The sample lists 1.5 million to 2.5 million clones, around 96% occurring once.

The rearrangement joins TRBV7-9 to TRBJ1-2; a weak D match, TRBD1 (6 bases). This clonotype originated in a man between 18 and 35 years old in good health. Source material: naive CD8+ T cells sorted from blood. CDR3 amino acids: CASSLGTDGYTF. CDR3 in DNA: TGTGCCAGCAGCTTAGGGACAGATGGCTACACCTTC.